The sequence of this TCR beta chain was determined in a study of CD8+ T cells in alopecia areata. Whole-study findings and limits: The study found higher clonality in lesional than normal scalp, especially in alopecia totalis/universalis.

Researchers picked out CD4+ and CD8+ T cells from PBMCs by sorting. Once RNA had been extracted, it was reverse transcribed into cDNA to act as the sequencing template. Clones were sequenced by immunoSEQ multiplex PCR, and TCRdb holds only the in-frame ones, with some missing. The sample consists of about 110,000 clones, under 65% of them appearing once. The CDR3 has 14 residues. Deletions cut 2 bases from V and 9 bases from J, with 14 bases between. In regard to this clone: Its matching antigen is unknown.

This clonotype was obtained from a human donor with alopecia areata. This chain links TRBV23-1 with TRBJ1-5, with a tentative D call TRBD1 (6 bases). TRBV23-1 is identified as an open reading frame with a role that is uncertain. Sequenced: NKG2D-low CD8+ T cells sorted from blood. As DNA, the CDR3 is TGCGCCAGCAGTCAAATCACAGGGAGGGTGCCCCAGCATTTT. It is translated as CASSQITGRVPQHF.